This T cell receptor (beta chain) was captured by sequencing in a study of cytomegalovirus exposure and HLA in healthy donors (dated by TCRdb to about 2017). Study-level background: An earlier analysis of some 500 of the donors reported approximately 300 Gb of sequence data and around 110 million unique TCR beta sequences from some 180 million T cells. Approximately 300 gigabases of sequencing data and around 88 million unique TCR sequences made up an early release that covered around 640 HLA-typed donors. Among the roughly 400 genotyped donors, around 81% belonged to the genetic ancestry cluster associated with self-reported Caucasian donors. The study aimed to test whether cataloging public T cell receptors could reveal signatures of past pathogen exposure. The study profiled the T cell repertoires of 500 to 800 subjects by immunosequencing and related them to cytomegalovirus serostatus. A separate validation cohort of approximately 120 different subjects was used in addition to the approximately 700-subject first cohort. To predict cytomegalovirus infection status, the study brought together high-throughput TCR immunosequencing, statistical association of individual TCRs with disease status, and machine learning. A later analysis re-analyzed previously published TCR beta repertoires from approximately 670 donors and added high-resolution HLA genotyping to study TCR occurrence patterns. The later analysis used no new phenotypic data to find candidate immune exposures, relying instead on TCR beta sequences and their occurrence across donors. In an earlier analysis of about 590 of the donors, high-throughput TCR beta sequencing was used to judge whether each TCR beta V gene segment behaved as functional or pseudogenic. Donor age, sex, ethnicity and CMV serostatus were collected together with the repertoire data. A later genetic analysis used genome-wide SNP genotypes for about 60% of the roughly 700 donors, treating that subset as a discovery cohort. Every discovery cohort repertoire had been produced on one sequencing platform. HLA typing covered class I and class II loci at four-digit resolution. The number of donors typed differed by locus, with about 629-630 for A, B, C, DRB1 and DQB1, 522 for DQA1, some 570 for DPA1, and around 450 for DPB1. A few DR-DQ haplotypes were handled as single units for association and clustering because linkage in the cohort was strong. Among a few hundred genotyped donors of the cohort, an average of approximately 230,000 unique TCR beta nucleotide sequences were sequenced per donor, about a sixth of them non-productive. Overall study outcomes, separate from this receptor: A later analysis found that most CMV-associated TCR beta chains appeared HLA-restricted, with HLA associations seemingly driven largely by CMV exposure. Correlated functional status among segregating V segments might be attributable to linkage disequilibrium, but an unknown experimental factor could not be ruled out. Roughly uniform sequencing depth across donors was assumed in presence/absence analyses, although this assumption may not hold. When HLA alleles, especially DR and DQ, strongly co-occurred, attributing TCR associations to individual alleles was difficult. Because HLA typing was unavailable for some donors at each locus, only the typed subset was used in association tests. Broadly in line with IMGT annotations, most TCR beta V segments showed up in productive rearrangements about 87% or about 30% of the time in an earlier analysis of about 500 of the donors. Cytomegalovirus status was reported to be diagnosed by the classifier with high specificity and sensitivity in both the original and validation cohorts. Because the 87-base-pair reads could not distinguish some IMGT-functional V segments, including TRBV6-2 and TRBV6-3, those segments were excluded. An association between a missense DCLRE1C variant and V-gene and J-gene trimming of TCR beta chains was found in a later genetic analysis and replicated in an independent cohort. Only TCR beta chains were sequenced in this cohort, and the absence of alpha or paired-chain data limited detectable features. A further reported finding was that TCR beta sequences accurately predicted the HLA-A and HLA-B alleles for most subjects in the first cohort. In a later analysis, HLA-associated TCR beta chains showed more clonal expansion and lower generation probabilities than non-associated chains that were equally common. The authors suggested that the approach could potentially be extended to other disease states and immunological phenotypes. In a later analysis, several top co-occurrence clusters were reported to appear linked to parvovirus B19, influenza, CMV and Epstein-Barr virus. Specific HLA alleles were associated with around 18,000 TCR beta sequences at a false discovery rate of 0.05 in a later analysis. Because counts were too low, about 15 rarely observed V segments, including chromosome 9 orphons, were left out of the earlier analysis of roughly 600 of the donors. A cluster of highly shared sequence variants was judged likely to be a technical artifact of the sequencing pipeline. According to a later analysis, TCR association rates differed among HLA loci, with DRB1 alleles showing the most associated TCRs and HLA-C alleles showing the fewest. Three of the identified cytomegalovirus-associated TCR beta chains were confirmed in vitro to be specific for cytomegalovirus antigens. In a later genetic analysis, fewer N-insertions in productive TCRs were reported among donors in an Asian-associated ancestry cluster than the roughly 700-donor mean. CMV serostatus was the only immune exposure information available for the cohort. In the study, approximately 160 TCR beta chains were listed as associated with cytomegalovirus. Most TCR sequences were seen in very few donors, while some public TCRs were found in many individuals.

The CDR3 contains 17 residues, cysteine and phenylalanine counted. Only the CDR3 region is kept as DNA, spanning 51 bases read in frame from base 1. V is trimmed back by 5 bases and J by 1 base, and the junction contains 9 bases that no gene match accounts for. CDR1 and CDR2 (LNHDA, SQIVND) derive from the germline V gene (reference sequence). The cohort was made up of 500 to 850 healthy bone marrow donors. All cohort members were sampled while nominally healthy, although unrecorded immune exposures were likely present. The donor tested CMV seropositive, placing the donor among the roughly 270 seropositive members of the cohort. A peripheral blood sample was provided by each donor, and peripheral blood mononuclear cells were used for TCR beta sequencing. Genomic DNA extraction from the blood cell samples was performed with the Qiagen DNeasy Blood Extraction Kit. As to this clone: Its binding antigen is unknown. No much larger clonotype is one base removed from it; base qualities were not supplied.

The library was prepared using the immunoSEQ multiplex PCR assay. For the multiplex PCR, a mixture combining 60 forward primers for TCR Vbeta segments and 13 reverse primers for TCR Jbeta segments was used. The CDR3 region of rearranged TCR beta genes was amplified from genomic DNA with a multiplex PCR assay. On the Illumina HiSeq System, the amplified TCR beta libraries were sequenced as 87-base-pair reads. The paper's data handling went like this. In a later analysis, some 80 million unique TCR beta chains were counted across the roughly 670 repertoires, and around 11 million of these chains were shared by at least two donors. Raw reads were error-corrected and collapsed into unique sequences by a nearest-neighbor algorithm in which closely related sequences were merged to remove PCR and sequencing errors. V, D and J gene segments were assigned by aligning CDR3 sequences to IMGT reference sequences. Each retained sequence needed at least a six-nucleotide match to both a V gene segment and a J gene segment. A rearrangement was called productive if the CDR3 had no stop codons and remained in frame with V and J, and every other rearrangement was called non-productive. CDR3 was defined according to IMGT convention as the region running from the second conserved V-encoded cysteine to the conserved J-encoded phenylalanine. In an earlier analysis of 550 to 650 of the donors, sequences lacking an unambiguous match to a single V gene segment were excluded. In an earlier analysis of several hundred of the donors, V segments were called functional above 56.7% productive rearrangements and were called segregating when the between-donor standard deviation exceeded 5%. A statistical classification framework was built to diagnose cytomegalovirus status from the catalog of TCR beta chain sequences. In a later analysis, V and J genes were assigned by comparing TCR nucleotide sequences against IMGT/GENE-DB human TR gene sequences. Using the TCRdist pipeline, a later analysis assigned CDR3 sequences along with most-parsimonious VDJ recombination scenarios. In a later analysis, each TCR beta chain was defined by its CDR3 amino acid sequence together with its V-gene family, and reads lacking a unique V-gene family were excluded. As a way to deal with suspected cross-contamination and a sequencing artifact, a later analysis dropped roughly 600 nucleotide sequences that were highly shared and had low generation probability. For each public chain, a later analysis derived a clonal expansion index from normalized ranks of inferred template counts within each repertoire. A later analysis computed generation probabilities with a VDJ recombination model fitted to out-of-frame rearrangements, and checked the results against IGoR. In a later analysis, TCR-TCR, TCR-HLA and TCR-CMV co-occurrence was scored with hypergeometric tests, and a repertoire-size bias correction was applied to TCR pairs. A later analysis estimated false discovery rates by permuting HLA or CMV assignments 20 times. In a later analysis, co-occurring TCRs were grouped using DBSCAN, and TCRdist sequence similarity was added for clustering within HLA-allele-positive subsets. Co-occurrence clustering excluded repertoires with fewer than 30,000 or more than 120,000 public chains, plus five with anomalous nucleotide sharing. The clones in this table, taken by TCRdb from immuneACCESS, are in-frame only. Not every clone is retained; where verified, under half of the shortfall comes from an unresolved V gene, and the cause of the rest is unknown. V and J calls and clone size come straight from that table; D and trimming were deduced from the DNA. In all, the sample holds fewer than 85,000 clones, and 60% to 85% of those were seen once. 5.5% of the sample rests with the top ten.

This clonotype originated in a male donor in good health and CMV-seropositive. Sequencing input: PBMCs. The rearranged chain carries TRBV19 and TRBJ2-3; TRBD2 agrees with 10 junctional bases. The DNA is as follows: TGTGCCAGTAGTCCTCCTCCCCTAGCGGGGGGCACAGATACGCAGTATTTT. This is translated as CASSPPPLAGGTDTQYF.